A selection of T cell receptor beta chains follows, all from one sample in a study of blood T cell repertoires in COVID-19. Repertoires were generated with immunoSEQ multiplex PCR, while TCRdb's copy carries only in-frame clones and drops some. The sample consists of 350,000 to 500,000 clones, roughly 90% of them appearing once. Source material: peripheral blood. The receptors derive from a young man with COVID-19, enrolled during active disease. Each CDR3 is given with its conserved first and last residue. Fields, in order: clone size, J gene, V gene, D gene, CDR3 DNA, CDR3 protein. A D gene is named only where the DNA matches it firmly. The listing skips clone size in some rows; elsewhere it reads once, few, many or a size class.

>.|TRBJ2-3|TRBV19|.
TGTGCCAGTAGTAGATCAAATCAGGGCCGCACAGATACGCAGTATTTT
CASSRSNQGRTDTQYF
>.|TRBJ2-7|TRBV9|.
TGTGCCAGCAGCGTAGCGGGGAGAAATCTTGAGCAGTACTTC
CASSVAGRNLEQYF
>.|TRBJ1-5|TRBV2|TRBD1
TGTGCCAGCAGGGTAACAGGGGATCAGCCCCAGCATTTT
CASRVTGDQPQHF
>once|TRBJ2-1|TRBV27|TRBD2
TGTGCCAGCAGTCCAGCGGGAGCTACCTACAATGAGCAGTTCTTC
CASSPAGATYNEQFF
>.|TRBJ2-1|TRBV18|TRBD1
TGTGCCAGCTCGGAGGGACAGGGCCCCTACAATGAGCAGTTCTTC
CASSEGQGPYNEQFF
>once|TRBJ1-3|TRBV9|.
TGTGCCAGCAGCGTAGGGAGTAAGGCTGGAAACACCATATATTTT
CASSVGSKAGNTIYF
>.|TRBJ2-2|TRBV6-6|TRBD2
TGTGCCAGCAGTTCCGAGCGGGGGCGAGGCGGGGAGCTGTTTTTT
CASSSERGRGGELFF
>.|TRBJ1-4|TRBV2|.
TGTGCCACCACACAGACAACTAATGAAAAACTGTTTTTT
CATTQTTNEKLFF
>.|TRBJ2-5|TRBV2|TRBD2
TGTGCCAGCGGGGGACTAGCGGGAGCTGGGGAGACCCAGTACTTC
CASGGLAGAGETQYF
>.|TRBJ2-2|TRBV5-1|TRBD2
TGCGCCAGCAGGGAAGCGGGGGGAAACACCGGGGAGCTGTTTTTT
CASREAGGNTGELFF
>.|TRBJ2-1|TRBV24-1|TRBD2
TGTGCCACCAGTGATCCTAGACAGCTACCCGGACTAGCGGGACTCAATGAGCAGTTCTTC
CATSDPRQLPGLAGLNEQFF
>.|TRBJ2-5|TRBV5-1|TRBD1
TGCGCCAGCAGCTTGGAGGGGACAGGGGGAGCCCAGTACTTC
CASSLEGTGGAQYF
>.|TRBJ1-5|TRBV7-9|.
TGTGCCAGCAGCTTAAATCCCCTCAGGGAGGGAGATATGCCCCAGCATTTT
CASSLNPLREGDMPQHF
>few|TRBJ1-1|TRBV14|.
TGTGCCAGCAGAGACAGCCCGAACACTGAAGCTTTCTTT
CASRDSPNTEAFF
>.|TRBJ2-2|TRBV10-1|.
TGCGCCAGCAGTGAGTCGGGCACTTACACCGGGGAGCTGTTTTTT
CASSESGTYTGELFF
>.|TRBJ2-3|TRBV10-1|TRBD2
TGCGCCAGCAGTGAGCTTGGGGGGGATAGGACAGATACGCAGTATTTT
CASSELGGDRTDTQYF
>.|TRBJ1-5|TRBV7-8|.
TGTGCCAGCAGCCTACAAGGGGGTCAGCCCCAGCATTTT
CASSLQGGQPQHF
>once|TRBJ2-7|TRBV30|TRBD2
TGTGCCTGGAGGCACGGGGGGGCCTACGAGCAGTACTTC
CAWRHGGAYEQYF
>few|TRBJ1-5|TRBV27|.
TGTGCCAGCAGTCCAGGGTCGGGCAATCAGCCCCAGCATTTT
CASSPGSGNQPQHF
>.|TRBJ1-6|TRBV5-5|.
TGTGCCAGCAGCTTGACGGCGGTCAGCTCCTATAATTCACCCCTCCACTTT
CASSLTAVSSYNSPLHF
>.|TRBJ2-7|TRBV27|TRBD2
TGTGCCAGCAGTTTAACTAGCGGTGTCACCTACGAGCAGTACTTC
CASSLTSGVTYEQYF
>once|TRBJ2-7|TRBV5-6|TRBD1
TGTGCCAGCAGCCAAACACTCACAGGGGTCCGCTCCTACGAGCAGTACTTC
CASSQTLTGVRSYEQYF
>.|TRBJ1-4|TRBV19|.
TGTGCCAGTGGGGGGATACTTGAAAAACTGTTTTTT
CASGGILEKLFF
>.|TRBJ2-7|TRBV2|TRBD1
TGTGCCAGCAGTGAGCGGACAGGAACCCTTGGGGAGCAGTACTTC
CASSERTGTLGEQYF
>.|TRBJ2-2|TRBV27|.
TGTGCCAGCAGTAAAGGAACAGGGTTGAATTCCGGGGAGCTGTTTTTT
CASSKGTGLNSGELFF
>.|TRBJ2-2|TRBV5-4|TRBD2
TGTGCCAGCAGCTTGGTTGGACTAGCGGGGGGGTCCACCGGGGAGCTGTTTTTT
CASSLVGLAGGSTGELFF
>.|TRBJ2-7|TRBV6-5|TRBD1
TGTGCCAGCGCACCGGGACAGCAGCCCTTCTACGAGCAGTACTTC
CASAPGQQPFYEQYF
>once|TRBJ1-2|TRBV5-4|TRBD1
TGTGCCAGCAGCTCAAACAGGGGGAGTACTGGCTATGGCTACACCTTC
CASSSNRGSTGYGYTF
>.|TRBJ2-3|TRBV3-1/TRBV3-2|.
TGTGCCAGCAGCCAAAGCCTAGGTCCAGATACGCAGTATTTT
CASSQSLGPDTQYF
>few|TRBJ1-1|TRBV5-4|TRBD1
TGTGCCAGCAGCTTCGACAGGGTAAACACTGAAGCTTTCTTT
CASSFDRVNTEAFF
>.|TRBJ2-1|TRBV11-2|.
TGTGCCAGCAGCCCCTTAAGGGGGGGGTTCAATGAGCAGTTCTTC
CASSPLRGGFNEQFF
>.|TRBJ1-3|TRBV7-9|TRBD1
TGTGCCAGCAGTACGGACAGGGAGGGAGGAAACACCATATATTTT
CASSTDREGGNTIYF
>once|TRBJ2-3|TRBV4-1|TRBD2
TGCGCCAGCAGCCCCTTAGCGGGGGGGTCCGCCAACACAGATACGCAGTATTTT
CASSPLAGGSANTDTQYF
>.|TRBJ1-2|TRBV3-1/TRBV3-2|TRBD1
TGTGCCAGCAGCTCCGGGACAGGGATAGGCTACACCTTC
CASSSGTGIGYTF
>.|TRBJ2-1|TRBV3-1/TRBV3-2|TRBD1
TGTGCCAGCAGCCAGGGGGACAGGGGCAATGAGCAGTTCTTC
CASSQGDRGNEQFF
>.|TRBJ2-7|TRBV2|.
TGTGCCAGCAGTGTAGAGAGATACGAGCAGTACTTC
CASSVERYEQYF
>.|TRBJ2-1|TRBV5-1|TRBD1
TGCGCCAGCAGCTTGGAAGGGGGGACAGGGGAGTTCTTC
CASSLEGGTGEFF